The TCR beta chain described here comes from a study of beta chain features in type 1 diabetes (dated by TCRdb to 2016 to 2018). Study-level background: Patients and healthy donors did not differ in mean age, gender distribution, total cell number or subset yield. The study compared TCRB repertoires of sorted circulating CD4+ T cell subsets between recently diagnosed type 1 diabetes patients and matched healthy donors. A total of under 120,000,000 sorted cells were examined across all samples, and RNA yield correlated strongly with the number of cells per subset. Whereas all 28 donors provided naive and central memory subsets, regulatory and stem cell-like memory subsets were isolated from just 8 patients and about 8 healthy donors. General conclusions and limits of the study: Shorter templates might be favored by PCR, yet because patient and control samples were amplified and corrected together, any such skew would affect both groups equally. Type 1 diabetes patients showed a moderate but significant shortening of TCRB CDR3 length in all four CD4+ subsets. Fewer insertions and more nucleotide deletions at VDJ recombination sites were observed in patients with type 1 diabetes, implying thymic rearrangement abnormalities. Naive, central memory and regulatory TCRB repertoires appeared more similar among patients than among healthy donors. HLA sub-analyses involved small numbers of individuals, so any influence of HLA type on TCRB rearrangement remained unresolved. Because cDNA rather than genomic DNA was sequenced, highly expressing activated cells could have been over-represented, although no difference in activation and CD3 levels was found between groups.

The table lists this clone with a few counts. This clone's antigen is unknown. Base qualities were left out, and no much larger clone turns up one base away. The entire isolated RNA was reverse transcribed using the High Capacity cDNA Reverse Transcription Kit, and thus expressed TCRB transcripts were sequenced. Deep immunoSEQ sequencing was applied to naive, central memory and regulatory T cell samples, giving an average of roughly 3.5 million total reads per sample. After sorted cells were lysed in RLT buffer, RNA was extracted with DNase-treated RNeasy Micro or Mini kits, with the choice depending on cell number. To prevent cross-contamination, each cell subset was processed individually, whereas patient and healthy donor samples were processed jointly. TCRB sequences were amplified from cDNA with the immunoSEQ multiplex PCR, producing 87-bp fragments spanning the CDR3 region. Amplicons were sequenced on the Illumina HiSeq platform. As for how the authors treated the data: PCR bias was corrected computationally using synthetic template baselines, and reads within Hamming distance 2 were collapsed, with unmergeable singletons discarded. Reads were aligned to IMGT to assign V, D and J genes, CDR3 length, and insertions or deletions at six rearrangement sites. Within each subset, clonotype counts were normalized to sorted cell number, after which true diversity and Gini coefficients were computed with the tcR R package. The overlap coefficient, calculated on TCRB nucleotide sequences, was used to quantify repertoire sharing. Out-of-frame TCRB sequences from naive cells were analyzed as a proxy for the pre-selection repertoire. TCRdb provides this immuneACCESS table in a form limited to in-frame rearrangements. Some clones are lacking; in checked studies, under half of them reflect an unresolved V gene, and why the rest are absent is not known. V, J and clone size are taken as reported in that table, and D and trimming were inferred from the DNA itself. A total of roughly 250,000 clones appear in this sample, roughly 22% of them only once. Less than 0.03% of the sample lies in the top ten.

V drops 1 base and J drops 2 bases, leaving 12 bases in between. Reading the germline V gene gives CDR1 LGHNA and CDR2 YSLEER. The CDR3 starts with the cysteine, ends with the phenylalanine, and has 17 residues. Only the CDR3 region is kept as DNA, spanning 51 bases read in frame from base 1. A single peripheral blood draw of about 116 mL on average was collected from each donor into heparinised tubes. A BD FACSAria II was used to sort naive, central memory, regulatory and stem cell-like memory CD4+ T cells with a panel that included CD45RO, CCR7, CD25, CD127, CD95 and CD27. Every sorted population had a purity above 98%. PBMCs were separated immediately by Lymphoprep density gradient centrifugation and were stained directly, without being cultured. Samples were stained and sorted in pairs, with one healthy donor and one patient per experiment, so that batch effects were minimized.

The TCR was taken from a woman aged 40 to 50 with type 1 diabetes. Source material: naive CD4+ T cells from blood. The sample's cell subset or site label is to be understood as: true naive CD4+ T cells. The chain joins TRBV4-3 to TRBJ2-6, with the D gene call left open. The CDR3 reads CASSQATVVPGANVLTF. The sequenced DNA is TGCGCCAGCAGCCAAGCAACAGTCGTCCCTGGGGCCAACGTCCTGACTTTC.